These 22 T cell receptor beta chains share one sample of origin, sequenced in a study of glioma-infiltrating T cells. TCR alpha and beta CDR3 regions were amplified from RNA using iRepertoire nested multiplex PCR. TCRdb reanalysed the multiplex PCR reads using MiXCR and keeps one entry per CDR3 protein. The data show around 190,000 distinct CDR3 sequences, roughly a third seen once. Sample: glioma tissue, nonneoplastic brain tissue, or PBMCs (not recorded which). These TCRs come from a human donor with low-grade glioma or glioblastoma, undergoing nonglioma brain surgery, or in good health (not recorded which).

This chain connects TRBV5-1 to TRBJ2-3; TRBD2 matches 13 bases. V lost 3 bases and J lost 3; bases outside the gene matches: 4. Germline CDR1 SGHRS, CDR2 YFSETQ. CDR3 size: 16 residues. DNA of the CDR3: TGCGCCAGCAGCTCCGTGACTAGCGGGAGGACAGATACGCAGTATTTT. Translating gives CASSSVTSGRTDTQYF. Supplemented by reference TRBV5-1 and TRBJ2-3, the full variable domain reads KAGVTQTPRYLIKTRGQQVTLSCSPISGHRSVSWYQQTPGQGLQFLFEYFSETQRNKGNFPGRFSGRQFSNSRSEMNVSTLELGDSALYLCASSSVTSGRTDTQYFGPGTRLTVL.

At least ten counts were recorded for this clonotype. This chain links TRBV6-2 or TRBV6-3 with TRBJ2-1; a possible D gene is TRBD1 (6 bases). V shed 2 bases and J shed 4 bases, with 6 bases lying between them. Germline V lookup: CDR1 MNHEY, CDR2 SVGEGT. The CDR3 has 13 amino acids. Written as DNA, the CDR3 is TGTGCCAGCAGTTACGGACAGTACAATGAGCAGTTCTTC. Translated: CASSYGQYNEQFF.

This clonotype was picked up a small number of times. The chain has TRBV19 and TRBJ1-4; D gene uncertain. V was shortened by 3 bases and J by 8 bases, with 13 bases between the two germline ends. Germline V gene sequence: CDR1 LNHDA, CDR2 SQIVND (reference sequence). CDR3 length: 14 residues. CDR3 region: CASSIGQPTEKLFF. The CDR3 DNA reads as TGTGCCAGTAGTATTGGGCAGCCTACGGAAAAACTGTTTTTT.

The chain employs TRBV18 and TRBJ1-3; D is ambiguous. The CDR3 sequence is 15 residues long. Per the germline V gene, CDR1 is KGHSH and CDR2 is LQKENI. V was clipped by 4 bases and J by 0 bases, with 10 bases between them. The CDR3 nucleotides read TGTGCCAGCTCACAAGGCTCATCCTCTGGAAACACCATATATTTT. Protein product: CASSQGSSSGNTIYF. The entire variable domain, with the rest obtained from reference TRBV18 and TRBJ1-3, is as follows: NAGVMQNPRHLVRRRGQEARLRCSPMKGHSHVYWYRQLPEEGLKFMVYLQKENIIDESGMPKERFSAEFPKEGPSILRIQQVVRGDSAAYFCASSQGSSSGNTIYFGEGSWLTVV.

This clonotype appeared many times. The V call is TRBV15, the J call TRBJ2-3; 10 nucleotides match TRBD2. CDR1 and CDR2 from the germline V gene are LNHNV and YYDKDF (reference sequence). The CDR3 runs to 16 residues. The trim removed 7 bases at V and 9 bases at J, leaving 16 bases unmatched. The CDR3 DNA reads as TGTGCCACCACTCCCAGGCTAGCGGGAGCGGGAGAAACGCAGTATTTT. Its translation: CATTPRLAGAGETQYF.

Many counts were recorded for this clonotype. The rearrangement links TRBV3-1 to TRBJ2-1, with 9 bases that match TRBD2. Germline CDR1 and CDR2: LGHDT and YNNKEL (reference sequence). V lost 0 bases to trimming and J lost 3 bases; unmatched junction nucleotides: 6. This CDR3 is built from 17 residues. CDR3 nucleotide sequence: TGTGCCAGCAGCCAAGACAGGCTAGCGGGACACTACAATGAGCAGTTCTTC. It codes for CASSQDRLAGHYNEQFF.

This chain links TRBV29-1 with TRBJ1-1; perhaps TRBD1 as D (5 bases). The CDR3 sequence is 14 residues long. CDR1 is SQVTM, CDR2 ANQGSEA, per germline. Between the trimmed V and J ends, which lost 5 bases and 0 bases, there was a span of 13 bases. The CDR3 sequence: CSVMRGGVNTEAFF. CDR3 in DNA: TGCAGCGTTATGAGGGGAGGGGTGAACACTGAAGCTTTCTTT.

Concerning this clonotype itself: This may be a read error: a much more frequent sequence differs by one nucleotide. The rearrangement uses TRBV6-1 and TRBJ2-3; 7 bases agree with TRBD2. The CDR3 is 14 amino acids. The ends lost 7 bases at V and 4 bases at J; junction bases unmatched: 8. Germline V lookup: CDR1 MNHNS, CDR2 SASEGT. CDR3 amino acids: CASTILAFADTQYF. The CDR3 region has the DNA TGTGCCAGCACCATACTAGCGTTCGCAGATACGCAGTATTTT.

This clonotype occurred many times. V gene TRBV5-1 combines with J gene TRBJ1-1; 9 nucleotides match TRBD1. Germline values: CDR1 SGHRS, CDR2 YFSETQ. V lost 4 bases, J lost 1 base, and 5 bases stayed unmatched. The CDR3 is 15 amino acids. CDR3 DNA: TGCGCCAGCAGCCAACTACAGGGGGCGAACACTGAAGCTTTCTTT. It encodes CASSQLQGANTEAFF.

This chain uses TRBV6-2 or TRBV6-3 with TRBJ2-5, with 10 bases aligning to TRBD1. V shed 7 bases and J 7 bases; nucleotides not matched to a gene: 15. Germline CDR1 MNHEY, CDR2 SVGEGT. This CDR3 region has 16 residues. The CDR3 DNA reads as TGTGCCAGCAAGGGTGACCCGGGACAGGGGATGGGGACCCAGTACTTC. This gives the protein CASKGDPGQGMGTQYF.

This clonotype was counted ten times or more. The chain uses TRBV29-1 and TRBJ2-7, with 10 bases lining up with TRBD1. The germline gives CDR1 SQVTM, CDR2 ANQGSEA. The J segment lost 3 bases and the V segment lost 5 bases, leaving 4 bases of the junction unmatched. The CDR3 sequence is 13 residues long. CDR3 sequence reads: CSVLGQGGYEQYF. In nucleotides, the CDR3 is TGCAGCGTTTTAGGACAGGGGGGCTACGAGCAGTACTTC.

This chain uses TRBV5-1 with TRBJ1-1; D unresolved. From germline, CDR1 is SGHRS and CDR2 YFSETQ. V shed 2 bases and J shed 0 bases, with 11 bases lying between them. This CDR3 has 15 residues. CDR3 amino acids: CASSFQDWMNTEAFF. The CDR3 region has the DNA TGCGCCAGCAGCTTCCAGGACTGGATGAACACTGAAGCTTTCTTT.

Comments on this clonotype: Since no conserved phenylalanine or tryptophan closes the CDR3, a read error is the likely cause. The chain carries TRBV6-1 and TRBJ2-5; no reliable D call. The CDR3 contains 11 residues. Germline-derived CDR1 and CDR2 are MNHNS and SASEGT. With 7 bases removed from V and 2 bases from J, the gap between germline ends came to 5 bases. The CDR3 sequence: CASTKQETQYL. The CDR3 DNA sequence: TGTGCCAGCACGAAGCAAGAGACCCAGTACTTA.

The chain uses TRBV2 and TRBJ2-2, with TRBD2 matching over 8 bases. Looked up from germline, CDR1 is SNHLY and CDR2 is FYNNEI. The V gene end was trimmed by 5 bases and the J gene end by 0 bases; junction bases not matched to a gene: 5. The CDR3 is made up of 16 amino acids. The CDR3 protein is CASSNPGGANTGELFF. DNA for the CDR3: TGTGCCAGCAGTAACCCGGGGGGGGCGAACACCGGGGAGCTGTTTTTT.

This sequence joins TRBV13 and TRBJ1-2; a possible D gene is TRBD1 (5 bases). Between the trimmed V and J ends, which lost 5 bases and 8 bases, there was a span of 9 bases. Germline CDR1 and CDR2: PRHDT and FYEKMQ (reference sequence). The CDR3 loop spans 11 amino acids. For the CDR3, the DNA is TGTGCCAGCAGCCGCCAGGGCGGCTACACCTTC. It specifies CASSRQGGYTF. Supplemented by reference TRBV13 and TRBJ1-2, the full variable domain reads AAGVIQSPRHLIKEKRETATLKCYPIPRHDTVYWYQQGPGQDPQFLISFYEKMQSDKGSIPDRFSAQQFSDYHSELNMSSLELGDSALYFCASSRQGGYTFGSGTRLTVV.

A single count supports this clonotype. A much larger clone is a single base away; this may be a read error. The V gene is TRBV12-3 or TRBV12-4, the J gene TRBJ1-5; tentatively, D is TRBD1 (6 bases). The CDR3 length is 14 residues. The CDR3 here is CSSSLDRSNQPQHF. In nucleotides, the CDR3 is TGTTCCAGCAGCCTAGACAGGTCTAATCAGCCCCAGCATTTT.

Worth noting for this clonotype: One base away lies a much larger clone, so this may be a sequencing read error. The V call is TRBV18, the J call TRBJ2-7, with D possibly TRBD1 on 7 matching bases. V was shortened by 1 base and J by 1 base, with 17 bases between the two germline ends. Germline CDR1 and CDR2: KGHSH and LQKENI. The CDR3 length is 17 residues. CDR3 residues: CASSPQSGGGRSYEQYF. For the CDR3, the DNA is TGTGCCAGCTCACCACAGTCCGGAGGGGGCAGGTCCTACGAGCAGTACTTC. The full variable domain, in which reference TRBV18 and TRBJ2-7 provide the parts outside the CDR3, is NAGVMQNPRHLVRRRGQEARLRCSPMKGHSHVYWYRQLPEEGLKFMVYLQKENIIDESGMPKERFSAEFPKEGPSILRIQQVVRGDSAAYFCASSPQSGGGRSYEQYFGPGTRLTVT.

Note on this clonotype: A much larger clone sits a single nucleotide away, making a read error possible. The V call is TRBV2, the J call TRBJ2-3; the match to TRBD1 covers 7 bases. Germline CDR1 SNHLY, CDR2 FYNNEI. The CDR3 has 13 amino acids. CDR3 protein: CASKGANTGTQYF. The CDR3 DNA reads TGTGCCAGCAAGGGGGCTAACACAGGTACGCAGTATTTT.

This chain joins TRBV5-1 and TRBJ2-3; 12 positions agree with TRBD2. The CDR3 loop spans 15 amino acids. Germline V gene data show CDR1 as SGHRS and CDR2 as YFSETQ. V shed 6 bases, J shed 5 bases, and the junction held 7 bases outside the gene matches. The CDR3 DNA follows: TGCGCCAGCATCCCGACGGGACTAGCGGGAGATACGCAGTATTTT. This sequence encodes CASIPTGLAGDTQYF.

This clonotype was seen more than once but under ten times. The V gene is TRBV7-8, the J gene TRBJ2-1, with TRBD2 matching over 10 bases. This CDR3 is 20 amino acids long. J gave up 9 bases and V 5 bases, and 25 bases lay outside the gene matches. Germline CDR1 and CDR2: SGHVS and FQNEAQ. The CDR3, as DNA: TGTGCCAGCAGCCTCTCGCGTCTAGCGGGAGTATCCCGTCGGGCAAGTGAGCAGTTCTTC. Its protein is CASSLSRLAGVSRRASEQFF.

Concerning this clonotype: A clone one base away is much larger, so this may be a read error. The chain couples TRBV24-1 to TRBJ2-5; TRBD1 is a possible D gene (6 bases). The CDR3 runs 16 residues. CDR1 KGHDR and CDR2 SFDVKD come from the germline V gene. The chain's CDR3 is CAASLSPAQGFGTQYF. The CDR3 region has the DNA TGTGCCGCCAGTCTTTCCCCGGCACAGGGTTTTGGGACCCAGTACTTC.

As to this clonotype: A read error is likely, as this CDR3 ends without the conserved phenylalanine or tryptophan. This chain joins TRBV6-6 and TRBJ2-7; D not certain. Germline V gene sequence: CDR1 MNHNY, CDR2 SVGAGI (reference sequence). The CDR3 extends over 11 amino acids. V was clipped by 6 bases and J by 3 bases, with 6 bases between them. The CDR3 here is CASRRDYEQYL. As DNA, the CDR3 is TGTGCCAGCAGGCGTGACTACGAGCAGTACCTC.